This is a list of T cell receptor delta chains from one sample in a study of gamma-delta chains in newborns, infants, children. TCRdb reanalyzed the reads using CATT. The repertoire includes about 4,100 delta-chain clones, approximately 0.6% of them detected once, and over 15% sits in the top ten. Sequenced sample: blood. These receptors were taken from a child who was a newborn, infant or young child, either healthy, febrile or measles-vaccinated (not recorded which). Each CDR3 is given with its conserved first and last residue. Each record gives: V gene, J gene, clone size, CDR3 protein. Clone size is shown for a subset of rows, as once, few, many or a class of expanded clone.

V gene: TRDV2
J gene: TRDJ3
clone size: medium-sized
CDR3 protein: CACDTGGYGYLSWDTRQMFF

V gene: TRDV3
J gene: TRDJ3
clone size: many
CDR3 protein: CALSHWGIRSWDTRQMFF

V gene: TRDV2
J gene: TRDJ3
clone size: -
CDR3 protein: CACDTVPSSWDTRQMFF

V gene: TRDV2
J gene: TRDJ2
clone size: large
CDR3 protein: CACDTVGDTLTAQLFF

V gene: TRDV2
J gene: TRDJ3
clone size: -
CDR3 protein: CACDILGGKSSWDTRQMFF

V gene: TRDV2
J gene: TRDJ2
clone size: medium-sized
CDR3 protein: CACDTLSLPRTGGYQAQLFF

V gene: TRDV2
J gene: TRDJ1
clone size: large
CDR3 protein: CACDPVLGDKLIF

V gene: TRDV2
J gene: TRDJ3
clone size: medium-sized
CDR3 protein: CACDVVLGDTVSSWDTRQMFF

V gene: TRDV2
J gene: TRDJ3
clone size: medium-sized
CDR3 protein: CACDAVGQFSWDTRQMFF

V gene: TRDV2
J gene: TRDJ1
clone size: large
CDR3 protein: CACDTGGYKLIF

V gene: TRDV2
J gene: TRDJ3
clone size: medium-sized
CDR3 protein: CACDTWGLGSWDTRQMFF

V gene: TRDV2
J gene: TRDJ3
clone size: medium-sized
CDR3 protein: CACDTYWGIRSWDTRQMFF

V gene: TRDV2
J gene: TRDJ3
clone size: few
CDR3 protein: CACDTVRPLVAWDTRQMFF

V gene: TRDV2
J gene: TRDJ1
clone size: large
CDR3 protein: CACDTGTGGYTDKLIF

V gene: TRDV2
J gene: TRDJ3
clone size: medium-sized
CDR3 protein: CACDVSLRGLLRTPDTRQMFF

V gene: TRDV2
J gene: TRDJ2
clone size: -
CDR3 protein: CACDWGVPTAQLFF

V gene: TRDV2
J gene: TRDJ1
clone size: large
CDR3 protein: CACDTVALGFDKLIF

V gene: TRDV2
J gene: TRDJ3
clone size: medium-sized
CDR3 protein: CACDLLGDSSWDTRQMFF

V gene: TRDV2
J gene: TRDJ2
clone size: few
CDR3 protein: CACDMLGDTALAAQLFF

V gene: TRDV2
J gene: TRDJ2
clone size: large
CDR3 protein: CACDTWGIPQLFF

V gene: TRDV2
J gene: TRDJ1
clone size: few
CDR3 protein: CACYTGIYTDKLIF

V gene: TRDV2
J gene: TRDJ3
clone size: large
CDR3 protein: CACDTWGIWDTRQMFF

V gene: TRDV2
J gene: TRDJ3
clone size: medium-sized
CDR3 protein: CACDTVLGDTRSSWDTRQMFF

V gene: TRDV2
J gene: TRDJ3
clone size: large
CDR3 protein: CACDTWGLTSWDTRQMFF

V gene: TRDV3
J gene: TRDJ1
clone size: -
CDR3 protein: CAFNGASPGGYTDKLIF

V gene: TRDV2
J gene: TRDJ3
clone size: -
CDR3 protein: CACDPVLGYVWDTRQMFF

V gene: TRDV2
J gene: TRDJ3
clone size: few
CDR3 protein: CACDTPGWGLSSWDTRQMFF

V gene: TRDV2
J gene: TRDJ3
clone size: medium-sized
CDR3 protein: CACDTLYWGITWDTRQMFF

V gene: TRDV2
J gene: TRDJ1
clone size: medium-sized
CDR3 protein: CACDTLGDKLYTDKLIF

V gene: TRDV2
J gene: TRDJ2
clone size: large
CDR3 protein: CACDTVGDTAQLFF

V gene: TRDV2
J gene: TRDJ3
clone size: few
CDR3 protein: CACDTLLGISSCGTRRMFF

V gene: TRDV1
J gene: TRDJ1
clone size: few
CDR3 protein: CALGEPERGDKLIF

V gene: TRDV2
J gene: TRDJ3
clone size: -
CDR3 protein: CACDSILGGTWDTRQMFF

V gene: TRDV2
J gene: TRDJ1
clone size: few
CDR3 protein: CACNLLYTDKLIF

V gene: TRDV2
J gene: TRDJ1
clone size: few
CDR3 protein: CACDLLLGDTPYTDKLIF

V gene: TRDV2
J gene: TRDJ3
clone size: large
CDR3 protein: CACDTWGSSSWDTRQMFF

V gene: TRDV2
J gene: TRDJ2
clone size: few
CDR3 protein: CSACGRRILLGDTVRALIAQLFF

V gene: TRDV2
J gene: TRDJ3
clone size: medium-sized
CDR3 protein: CACDWGSYSWDTRQMFF

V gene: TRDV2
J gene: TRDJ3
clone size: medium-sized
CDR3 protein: CACDVVGDTWDTRQMFF

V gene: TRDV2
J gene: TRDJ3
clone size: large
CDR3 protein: CACDTVGASSWDTRQMFF

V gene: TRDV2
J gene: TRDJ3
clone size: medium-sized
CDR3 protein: CACDPVLGDTSPWDTRQMFF

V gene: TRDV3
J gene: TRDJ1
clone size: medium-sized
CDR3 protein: CALVLGDTSYTDKLIF

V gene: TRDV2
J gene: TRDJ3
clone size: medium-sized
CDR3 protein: CACDTVDWGSSWDTRQMFF

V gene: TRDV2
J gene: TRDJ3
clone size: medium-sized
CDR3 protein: CACDSPPVLGGSSWDTRQMFF

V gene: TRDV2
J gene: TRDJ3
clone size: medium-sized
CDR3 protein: CACDFLLGDTSSWDTRQMFF

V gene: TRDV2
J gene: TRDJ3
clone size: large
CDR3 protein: CACDTYWGSSWDTRQMFF

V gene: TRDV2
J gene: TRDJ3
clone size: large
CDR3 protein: CACDTVASSWDTRQMFF

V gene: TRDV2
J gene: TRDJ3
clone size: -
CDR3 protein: CACDTWGASLDTRQMFF

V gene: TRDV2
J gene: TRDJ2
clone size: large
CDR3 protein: CACDTVGDLTAQLFF

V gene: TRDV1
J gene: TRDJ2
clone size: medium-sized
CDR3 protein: CALGELAGGYHLTAQLFF

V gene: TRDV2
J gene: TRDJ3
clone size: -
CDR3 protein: CACDTDWGFPSSWDTRQMFF